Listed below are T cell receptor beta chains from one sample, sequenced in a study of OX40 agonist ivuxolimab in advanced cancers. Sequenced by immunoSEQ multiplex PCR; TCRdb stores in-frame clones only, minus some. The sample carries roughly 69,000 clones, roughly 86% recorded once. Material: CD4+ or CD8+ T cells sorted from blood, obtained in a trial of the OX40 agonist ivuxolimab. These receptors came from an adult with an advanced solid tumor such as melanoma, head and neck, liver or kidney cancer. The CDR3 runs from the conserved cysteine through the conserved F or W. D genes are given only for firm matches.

CASSVGAGLGDLTDTQYF TRBJ2-3 TRBV9 -
CASSQVRQGGQPQHF TRBJ1-5 TRBV4-2 -
CASSRSDRGGHQPQHF TRBJ1-5 TRBV7-9 TRBD1
CASRGGTGRNTEAFF TRBJ1-1 TRBV6-5 TRBD1
CASSNPRFMAPSSYEQYF TRBJ2-7 TRBV7-3 -
CASSSGGNGRMDTQYF TRBJ2-3 TRBV13 -
CASSLGSGRIHEEQYF TRBJ2-7 TRBV5-5 TRBD2
CASSVGGTPGDTIYF TRBJ1-3 TRBV9 -
CASSPSQDGTGELFF TRBJ2-2 TRBV18 -
CASSPPGAGEETQYF TRBJ2-5 TRBV18 -
CAWSTTGGLGNTIYF TRBJ1-3 TRBV30 -
CASSLVPGSDYGYTF TRBJ1-2 TRBV7-2 -
CSVYAGLNTEAFF TRBJ1-1 TRBV29-1 -
CASSSGAQGSGAEQFF TRBJ2-1 TRBV5-4 -
CASNPGQGAYNEQFF TRBJ2-1 TRBV5-1 TRBD1
CASSSGTGGWGGELFF TRBJ2-2 TRBV11-3 TRBD1
CASSQDVNFNYGYTF TRBJ1-2 TRBV4-2 -
CAISEVALGTEAFF TRBJ1-1 TRBV10-3 -
CASSLGSTDTQYF TRBJ2-3 TRBV28 -
CASSVARGNEQFF TRBJ2-1 TRBV9 -
CASKPSGVNEQFF TRBJ2-1 TRBV6-4 TRBD2
CASRPEAKGFGNTIYF TRBJ1-3 TRBV2 -
CASSLGGKGNEQFF TRBJ2-1 TRBV5-6 -
CASSLEGGVSPYEQYF TRBJ2-7 TRBV5-4 -
CAISGQGASGSGYEQYF TRBJ2-7 TRBV10-3 -
CASSLAGGETQYF TRBJ2-5 TRBV5-1 -
CASSPQTGPTGELFF TRBJ2-2 TRBV9 TRBD1
CASSLEGGYEQYF TRBJ2-7 TRBV27 -
CASSYPRALNEQFF TRBJ2-1 TRBV11-2 -
CASSQEARFQETQYF TRBJ2-5 TRBV4-3 -
CASSQVRVGSEAFF TRBJ1-1 TRBV9 -
CASSFRGGGQPQHF TRBJ1-5 TRBV28 -
CASSLAGGRYNEQFF TRBJ2-1 TRBV7-8 TRBD2
CASSLRTGLNEKLFF TRBJ1-4 TRBV7-8 TRBD1
CASSFGATNEKLFF TRBJ1-4 TRBV5-1 -
CASGVGGAPWSEQYF TRBJ2-7 TRBV6-5 -
CATSRPTSSYEQYF TRBJ2-7 TRBV15 -